This T cell receptor beta chain was sequenced during a study of T cells in Graves' hyperthyroidism and ophthalmopathy (dated by TCRdb to between 2017 and 2020). Context from the whole study: Peripheral blood was sampled at the time of initial diagnosis, prior to any treatment. TCR V-J signatures able to tell the groups apart were searched for in a discovery cohort of more than 90 patients, of whom around 43 had Graves' ophthalmopathy and 55 to 60 had stable Graves' hyperthyroidism. Prospective prediction of ophthalmopathy was tested in an independent validation cohort of about 19 hyperthyroidism patients and 15 to 17 patients who later progressed to ophthalmopathy. For training and testing, the 80 to 100 patients in the discovery cohort were randomly divided in a 7:3 ratio. In about 6 Graves' hyperthyroidism patients, the study also compared T-cell repertoires from thyroid tissue with T-cell repertoires from blood. After sampling, hyperthyroidism patients received methimazole starting at 30 mg daily, and ophthalmopathy patients received high-dose intravenous methylprednisolone. The paper describes TCR Vbeta CDR3 sequencing of more than 120 peripheral blood samples, made up of around 41 ophthalmopathy patients, 70 to 75 hyperthyroidism patients and about 17 progressor patients. Broader findings and caveats from the paper: In validation, the model predicted progression to ophthalmopathy with around 71% sensitivity and around 72% specificity, a median of around 6.6 months before onset. Ophthalmopathy was separated from stable hyperthyroidism by a 13 V-J signature model, with around 90% sensitivity and about 81% specificity obtained in cross-validation and 80%/75% obtained in testing. Most expanded thyroid clonotypes (frequency above 0.001) were also detected in blood, suggesting blood repertoires may reflect thyroid immune responses. Sample size was not statistically predetermined, and investigators were not blinded to group allocation.

Amplification of TCR beta CDR3 regions was carried out from RNA transcripts. The first round of RT-PCR for the TCR CDR3 was performed with the HTBI primer set and the Qiagen OneStep RT-PCR kit. Libraries were constructed in a second round of multiplex PCR, after which size selection and purification were carried out. Paired-end sequencing of the libraries was performed with 100 bp reads on an Illumina HiSeq2000. The original methods were these. Raw data were processed with SOAPnuke, discarding reads with adapters, uncalled bases, mean Phred below 15, or no exact constant-primer or identifier match. COPE v1.2.5 was used to merge the high-quality paired reads, and each unique nucleotide sequence was defined as a clonotype. Clonotypes were aligned to IMGT TRBV, TRBD and TRBJ reference segments using MiTCR v1.1. Only V-J combinations with frequency above 0.0001, covering roughly 99% of repertoires, were analysed. A TCS score was defined as the ratio of F50 (clonal expansion) to E x V (chaos), with BLOSUM62-based TCRdist applied between CDR3 peptides within each V-J. Welch's t-statistics and random forest reduced roughly 500 V-J features to 10 to 15, which were used in a naive Bayes classifier (R e1071). The public reads were quality trimmed at Q25 with fastp and then assembled into clones with MiXCR by TCRdb, keeping productive beta chains. Identical CDR3 protein sequences are pooled into one entry, listed with their most common genes and DNA. The V and J calls, along with clone size, are taken from TCRdb and not from the paper's own processing. A total of about 360,000 distinct CDR3 sequences appear in this sample, less than 15% of them only once. Of the sample, 9.2% is held by the ten largest clones.

This clonotype was seen at least ten times. Its antigen is not yet known. Base qualities are not at hand, and no much larger clone is one base apart. Its CDR3 holds 15 amino acids, cysteine through phenylalanine. Only the CDR3 region is kept as DNA, spanning 45 bases read in frame from base 1. The junction shows trimming of 6 bases on V and 3 bases on J, and the gene matches do not reach 12 bases of it. From a lookup of the germline V gene (reference sequence), CDR1 and CDR2 are DFQATT and SNEGSKA. Stable Graves' hyperthyroidism was defined as the absence of progression to ophthalmopathy over 18 months of follow-up. Hyperthyroidism patients were newly diagnosed, with disease duration under 2 months, and aged 18 to 65 years. The study excluded patients with uncontrolled infections, other autoimmune diseases, pregnancy or lactation. Clinical symptoms, serum thyroxine and TRAb, thyroid ultrasound, and orbital computed tomography formed the basis for the diagnoses. Ficoll-Paque density gradient centrifugation was used to isolate PBMCs from about 9.4 ml of fresh peripheral blood. Total RNA was extracted with Trizol reagent, and quality was checked on an Agilent 2100 Bioanalyzer.

The receptor's source is a woman aged 18-29 years with Graves' hyperthyroidism. Sequencing was carried out using blood. This sequence uses TRBV20-1 and TRBJ1-1; TRBD1 matches 8 bases in the middle. The sequenced DNA is TGCAGTGCCCTCGGACAGGGATTGGGCTACACTGAAGCTTTCTTT. This gives the protein CSALGQGLGYTEAFF.